This paragraph covers one T cell receptor beta chain sequence. Antigen unknown. The data were obtained in a study of cytomegalovirus exposure and HLA in healthy donors. With 8 bases removed from V and 4 bases from J, the gap between germline ends came to 11 bases. CDR3 length: 12 amino acids. Germline CDR1 and CDR2: MNHNS and SASEGT. Study-level findings and limits: For most subjects, TCR beta sequences were reported to predict HLA-A and HLA-B alleles with accuracy.

The PCR ran on 60 Vbeta and 13 Jbeta primers. Clones were sequenced by immunoSEQ multiplex PCR, and TCRdb holds only the in-frame ones, with some missing. This table holds fewer than 130,000 clones, over 65% found once. The chain links TRBV6-1 to TRBJ1-1, with a possible D match to TRBD1 (5 bases). Sequences were obtained from PBMCs. The clonotype was recovered from a man aged 30 to 45 in good health and CMV-seropositive. CDR3 loop: CASFWGGTEAFF. The CDR3 nucleotides are TGTGCCAGCTTTTGGGGGGGCACTGAAGCTTTCTTT.